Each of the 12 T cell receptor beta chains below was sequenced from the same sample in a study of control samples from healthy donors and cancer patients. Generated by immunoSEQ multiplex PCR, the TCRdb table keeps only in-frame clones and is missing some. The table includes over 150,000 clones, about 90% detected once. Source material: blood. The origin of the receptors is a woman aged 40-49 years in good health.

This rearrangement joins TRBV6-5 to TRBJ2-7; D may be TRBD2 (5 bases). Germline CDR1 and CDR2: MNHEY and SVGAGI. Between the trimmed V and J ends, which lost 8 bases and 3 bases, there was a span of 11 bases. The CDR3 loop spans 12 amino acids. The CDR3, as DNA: TGTGCCAGCGCTTCGGGATTCTACGAGCAGTACTTC. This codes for CASASGFYEQYF.

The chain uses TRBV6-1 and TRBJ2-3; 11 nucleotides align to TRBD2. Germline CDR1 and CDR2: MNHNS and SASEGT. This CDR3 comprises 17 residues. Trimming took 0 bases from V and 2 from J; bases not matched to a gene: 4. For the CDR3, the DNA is TGTGCCAGCAGTGAAGCAGTAGCGGGGGGGTCCACAGATACGCAGTATTTT. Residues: CASSEAVAGGSTDTQYF.

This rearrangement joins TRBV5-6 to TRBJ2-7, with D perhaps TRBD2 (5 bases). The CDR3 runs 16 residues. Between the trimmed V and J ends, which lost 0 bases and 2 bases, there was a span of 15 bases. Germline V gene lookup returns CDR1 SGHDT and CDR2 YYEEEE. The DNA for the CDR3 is TGTGCCAGCAGCTTGGGAATAACGCGAGGGCCCTACGAGCAGTACTTC. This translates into CASSLGITRGPYEQYF. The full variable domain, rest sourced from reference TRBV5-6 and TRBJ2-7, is DAGVTQSPTHLIKTRGQQVTLRCSPKSGHDTVSWYQQALGQGPQFIFQYYEEEERQRGNFPDRFSGHQFPNYSSELNVNALLLGDSALYLCASSLGITRGPYEQYFGPGTRLTVT.

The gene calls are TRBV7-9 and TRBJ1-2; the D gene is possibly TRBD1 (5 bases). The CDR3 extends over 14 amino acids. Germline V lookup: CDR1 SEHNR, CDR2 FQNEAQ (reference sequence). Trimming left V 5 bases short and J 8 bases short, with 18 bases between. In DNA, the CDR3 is TGTGCCAGCAGCCTCCCGGGGCAAGGGATGGGCTACACCTTC. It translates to CASSLPGQGMGYTF.

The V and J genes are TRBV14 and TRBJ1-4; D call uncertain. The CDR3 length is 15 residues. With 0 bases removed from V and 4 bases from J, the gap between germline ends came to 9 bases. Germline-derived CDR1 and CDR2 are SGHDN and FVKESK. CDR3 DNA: TGTGCCAGCAGCCAAGAAGGGTCCCGTAATGAAAAACTGTTTTTT. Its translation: CASSQEGSRNEKLFF.

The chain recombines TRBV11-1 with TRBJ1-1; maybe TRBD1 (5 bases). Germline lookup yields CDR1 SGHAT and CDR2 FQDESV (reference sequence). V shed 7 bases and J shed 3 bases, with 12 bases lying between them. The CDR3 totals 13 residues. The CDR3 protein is CASKGLMDTEAFF. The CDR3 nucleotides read TGTGCCAGCAAGGGGTTGATGGACACTGAAGCTTTCTTT.

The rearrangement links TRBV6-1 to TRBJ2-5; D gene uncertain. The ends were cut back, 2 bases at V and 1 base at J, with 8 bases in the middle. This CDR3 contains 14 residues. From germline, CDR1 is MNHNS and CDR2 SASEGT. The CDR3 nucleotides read TGTGCCAGCAGTGAATATACAGTCCAAGAGACCCAGTACTTC. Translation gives CASSEYTVQETQYF.

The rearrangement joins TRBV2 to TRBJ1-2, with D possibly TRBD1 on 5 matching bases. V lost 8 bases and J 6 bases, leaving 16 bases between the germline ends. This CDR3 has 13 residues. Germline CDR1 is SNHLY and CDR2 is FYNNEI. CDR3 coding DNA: TGTGCCAGCTCATGGGCGGGGGATGATGGCTACACCTTC. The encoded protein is CASSWAGDDGYTF.

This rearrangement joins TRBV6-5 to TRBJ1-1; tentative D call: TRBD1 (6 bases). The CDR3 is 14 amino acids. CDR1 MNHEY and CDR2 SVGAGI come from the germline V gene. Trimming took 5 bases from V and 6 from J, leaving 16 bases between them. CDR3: CASSTTGNVAEAFF. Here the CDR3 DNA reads TGTGCCAGCAGTACCACAGGGAACGTCGCTGAAGCTTTCTTT.

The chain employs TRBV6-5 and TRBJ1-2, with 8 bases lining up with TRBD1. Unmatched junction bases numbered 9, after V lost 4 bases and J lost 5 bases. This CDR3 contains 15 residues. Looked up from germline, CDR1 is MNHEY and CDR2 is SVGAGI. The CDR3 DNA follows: TGTGCCAGCAGTTTCGGACAGGGCACACAATATGGCTACACCTTC. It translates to CASSFGQGTQYGYTF.

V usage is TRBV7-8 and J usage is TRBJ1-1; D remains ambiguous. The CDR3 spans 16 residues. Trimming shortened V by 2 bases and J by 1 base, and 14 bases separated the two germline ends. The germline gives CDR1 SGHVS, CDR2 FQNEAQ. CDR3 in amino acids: CASSLTQGPGNTEAFF. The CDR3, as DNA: TGTGCCAGCAGCTTAACGCAAGGGCCGGGGAACACTGAAGCTTTCTTT.

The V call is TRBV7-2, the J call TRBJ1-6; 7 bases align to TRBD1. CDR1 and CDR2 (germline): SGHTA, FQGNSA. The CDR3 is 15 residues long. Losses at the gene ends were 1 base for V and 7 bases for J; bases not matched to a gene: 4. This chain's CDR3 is CASSLEATGNSPLHF. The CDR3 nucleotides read TGTGCCAGCAGCTTAGAGGCGACAGGGAATTCACCCCTCCACTTT.